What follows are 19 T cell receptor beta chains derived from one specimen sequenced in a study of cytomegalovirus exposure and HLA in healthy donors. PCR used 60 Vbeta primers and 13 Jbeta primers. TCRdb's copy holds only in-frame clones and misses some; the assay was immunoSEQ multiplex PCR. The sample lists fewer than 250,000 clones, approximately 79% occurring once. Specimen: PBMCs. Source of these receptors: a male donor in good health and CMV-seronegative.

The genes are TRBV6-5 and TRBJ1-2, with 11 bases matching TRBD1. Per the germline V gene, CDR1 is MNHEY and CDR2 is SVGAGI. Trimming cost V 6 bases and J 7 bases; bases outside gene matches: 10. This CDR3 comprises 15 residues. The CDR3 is CASSRSGQGASGYTF. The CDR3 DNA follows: TGTGCCAGCAGCCGCAGTGGACAGGGGGCTAGTGGCTACACCTTC.

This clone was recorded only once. The chain's CDR3 is CATSRERSREGYGYTF. CDR3 nucleotide sequence: TGTGCCACCAGCAGAGAACGAAGCAGGGAGGGCTATGGCTACACCTTC. The chain couples TRBV15 to TRBJ1-2; weak D call: TRBD1 (5 bases). CDR1 and CDR2 (germline): LNHNV, YYDKDF (reference sequence). V was trimmed by 0 bases and J by 4 bases, leaving 15 bases between them. The length of the CDR3 is 16 residues.

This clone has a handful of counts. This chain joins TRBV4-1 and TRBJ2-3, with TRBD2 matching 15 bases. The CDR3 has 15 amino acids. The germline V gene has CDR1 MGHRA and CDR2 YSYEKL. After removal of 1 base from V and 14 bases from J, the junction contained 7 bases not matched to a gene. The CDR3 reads CASSQVGTSGGSAYF. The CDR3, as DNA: TGCGCCAGCAGCCAAGTGGGGACTAGCGGGGGGTCTGCGTATTTT.

CDR3 sequence reads: CASSLSLAGPNEQFF. The CDR3 DNA sequence: TGTGCCAGCAGCTTAAGTCTAGCGGGACCCAATGAGCAGTTCTTC. The V call is TRBV7-3, the J call TRBJ2-1, with 9 bases that match TRBD2. In germline, CDR1 is SGHTA, CDR2 FQGTGA. V trimming: 1 base; J trimming: 6 bases; junction bases outside the gene matches: 4. This CDR3 region has 15 residues.

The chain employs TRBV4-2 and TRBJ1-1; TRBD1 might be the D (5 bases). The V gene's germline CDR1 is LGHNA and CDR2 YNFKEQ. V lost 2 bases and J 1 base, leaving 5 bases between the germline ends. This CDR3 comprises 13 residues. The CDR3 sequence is CASSQTGNTEAFF. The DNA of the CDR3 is TGTGCCAGCAGCCAAACAGGGAACACTGAAGCTTTCTTT.

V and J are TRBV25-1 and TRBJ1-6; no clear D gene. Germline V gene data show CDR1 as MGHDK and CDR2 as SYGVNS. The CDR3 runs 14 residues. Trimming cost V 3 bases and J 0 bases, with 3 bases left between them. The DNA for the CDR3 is TGTGCCAGCAGTGATATCTCCTATAATTCACCCCTCCACTTT. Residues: CASSDISYNSPLHF. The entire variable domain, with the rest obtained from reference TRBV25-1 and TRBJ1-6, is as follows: EADIYQTPRYLVIGTGKKITLECSQTMGHDKMYWYQQDPGMELHLIHYSYGVNSTEKGDLSSESTVSRIRTEHFPLTLESARPSHTSQYLCASSDISYNSPLHFGNGTRLTVT.

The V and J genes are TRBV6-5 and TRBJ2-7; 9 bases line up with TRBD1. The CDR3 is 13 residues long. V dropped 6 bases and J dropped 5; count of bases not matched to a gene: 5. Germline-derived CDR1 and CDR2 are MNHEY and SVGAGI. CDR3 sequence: CASRNTGGDEQYF. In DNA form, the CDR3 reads TGTGCCAGCAGGAATACAGGGGGCGACGAGCAGTACTTC.

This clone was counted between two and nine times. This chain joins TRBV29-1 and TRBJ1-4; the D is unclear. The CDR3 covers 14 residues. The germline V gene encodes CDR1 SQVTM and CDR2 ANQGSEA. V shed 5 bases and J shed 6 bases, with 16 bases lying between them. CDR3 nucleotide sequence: TGCAGCGTTCTTCCCGGACGGGGATATGAAAAACTGTTTTTT. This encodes CSVLPGRGYEKLFF. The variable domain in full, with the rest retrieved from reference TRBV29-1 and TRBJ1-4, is SAVISQKPSRDICQRGTSLTIQCQVDSQVTMMFWYRQQPGQSLTLIATANQGSEATYESGFVIDKFPISRPNLTFSTLTVSNMSPEDSSIYLCSVLPGRGYEKLFFGSGTQLSVL.

The chain's CDR3 is CASSLAPAGEAFF. The CDR3 bases are TGTGCCAGCAGCTTAGCTCCAGCCGGGGAAGCTTTCTTT. V and J are TRBV11-1 and TRBJ1-1; no reliable D call. The V gene lost 0 bases and the J gene lost 8 bases, with 10 bases spanning the gap. Germline lookup yields CDR1 SGHAT and CDR2 FQDESV (reference sequence). CDR3 length equals 13 residues.

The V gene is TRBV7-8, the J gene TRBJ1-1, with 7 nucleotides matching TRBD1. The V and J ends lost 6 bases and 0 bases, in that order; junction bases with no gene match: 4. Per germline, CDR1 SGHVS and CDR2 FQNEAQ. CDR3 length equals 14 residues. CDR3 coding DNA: TGTGCCAGCAGACCGACAGGGATGAACACTGAAGCTTTCTTT. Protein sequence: CASRPTGMNTEAFF.

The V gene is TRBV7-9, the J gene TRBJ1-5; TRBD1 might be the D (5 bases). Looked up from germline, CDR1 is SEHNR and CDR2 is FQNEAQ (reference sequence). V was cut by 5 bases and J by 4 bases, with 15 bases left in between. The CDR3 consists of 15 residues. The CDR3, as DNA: TGTGCCAGCAGCATCGACACCGGGGGGAATCAGCCCCAGCATTTT. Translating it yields CASSIDTGGNQPQHF.

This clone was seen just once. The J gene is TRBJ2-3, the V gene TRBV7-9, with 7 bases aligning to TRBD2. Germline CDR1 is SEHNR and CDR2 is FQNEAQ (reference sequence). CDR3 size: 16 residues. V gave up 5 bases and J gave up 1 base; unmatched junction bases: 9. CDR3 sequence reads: CASSDLRLAGTDTQYF. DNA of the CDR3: TGTGCCAGCAGCGACCTGAGGCTAGCGGGCACAGATACGCAGTATTTT.

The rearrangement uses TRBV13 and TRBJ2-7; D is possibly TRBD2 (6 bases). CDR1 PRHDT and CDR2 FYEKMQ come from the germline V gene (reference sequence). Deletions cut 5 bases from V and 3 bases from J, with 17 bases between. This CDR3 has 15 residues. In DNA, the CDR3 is TGTGCCAGCAGCCCTAGCGTGCGTCCCTACTACGAGCAGTACTTC. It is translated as CASSPSVRPYYEQYF.

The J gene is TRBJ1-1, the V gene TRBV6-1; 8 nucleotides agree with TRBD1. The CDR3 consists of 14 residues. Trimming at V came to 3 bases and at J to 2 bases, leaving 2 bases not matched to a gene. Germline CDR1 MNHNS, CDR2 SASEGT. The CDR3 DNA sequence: TGTGCCAGCAGTGAGGACAGGGTCAACACTGAAGCTTTCTTT. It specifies CASSEDRVNTEAFF.

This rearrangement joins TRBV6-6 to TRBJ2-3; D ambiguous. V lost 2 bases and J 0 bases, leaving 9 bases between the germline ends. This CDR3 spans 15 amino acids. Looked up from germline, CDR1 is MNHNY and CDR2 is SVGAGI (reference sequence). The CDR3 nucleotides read TGTGCCAGCAGTTACGGAGACGCTAGCACAGATACGCAGTATTTT. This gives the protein CASSYGDASTDTQYF.

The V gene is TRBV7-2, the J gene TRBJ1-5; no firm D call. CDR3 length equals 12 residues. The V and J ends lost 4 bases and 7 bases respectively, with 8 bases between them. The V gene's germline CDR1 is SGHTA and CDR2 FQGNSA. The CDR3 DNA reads TGTGCCAGCAGCTCCCCGGGGCAGCCCCAGCATTTT. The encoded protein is CASSSPGQPQHF.

CDR3 DNA: TGTGCCAGCAGTCTGACTGGGCGGGATATGGATACGCAGTATTTT. Translation: CASSLTGRDMDTQYF. This sequence joins TRBV6-4 and TRBJ2-3; a possible D gene is TRBD2 (6 bases). Germline lookup yields CDR1 MRHNA and CDR2 SNTAGT. V was cut by 5 bases and J by 6 bases, with 18 bases left in between. The length of the CDR3 is 15 residues.

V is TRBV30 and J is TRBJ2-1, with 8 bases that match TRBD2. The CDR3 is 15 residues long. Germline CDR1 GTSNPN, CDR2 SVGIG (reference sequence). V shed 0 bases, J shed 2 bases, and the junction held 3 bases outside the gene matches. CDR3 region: CAWSVTGGAYNEQFF. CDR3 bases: TGTGCCTGGAGTGTAACGGGGGGGGCCTACAATGAGCAGTTCTTC. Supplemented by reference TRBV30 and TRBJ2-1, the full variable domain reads SQTIHQWPATLVQPVGSPLSLECTVEGTSNPNLYWYRQAAGRGLQLLFYSVGIGQISSEVPQNLSASRPQDRQFILSSKKLLLSDSGFYLCAWSVTGGAYNEQFFGPGTRLTVL.

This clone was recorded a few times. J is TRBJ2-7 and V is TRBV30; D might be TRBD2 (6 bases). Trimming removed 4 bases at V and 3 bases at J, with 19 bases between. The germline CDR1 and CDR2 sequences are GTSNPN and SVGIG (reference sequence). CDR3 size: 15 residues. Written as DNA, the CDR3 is TGTGCCTGGATCCCATTGGGGGGACGAGGCTACGAGCAGTACTTC. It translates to CAWIPLGGRGYEQYF.